These 29 T cell receptor beta chains originate from one sample sequenced in a study of blood T cell repertoires in COVID-19. Using immunoSEQ multiplex PCR, the repertoire was profiled, and TCRdb retains in-frame clones only, with some absent. The sample contains about 160,000 clones, 85% of which appear only once. Sequencing was done on a sample of peripheral blood. The receptors here all came from a human donor with acute or convalescent COVID-19. The donor label of this sample is uncertain.

This rearrangement joins TRBV29-1 to TRBJ1-2; D might be TRBD1 (5 bases). Per germline, CDR1 SQVTM and CDR2 ANQGSEA. This CDR3 region has 14 residues. Trimming removed 7 bases at V and 2 bases at J, with 17 bases between. The CDR3 reads CSAQRDSLNYGYTF. In nucleotides, the CDR3 is TGCAGCGCCCAGAGAGACAGTCTGAACTATGGCTACACCTTC. Drawing the rest from reference TRBV29-1 and TRBJ1-2, the complete variable domain is SAVISQKPSRDICQRGTSLTIQCQVDSQVTMMFWYRQQPGQSLTLIATANQGSEATYESGFVIDKFPISRPNLTFSTLTVSNMSPEDSSIYLCSAQRDSLNYGYTFGSGTRLTVV.

The chain joins TRBV19 to TRBJ2-3; 14 nucleotides agree with TRBD2. With V trimmed by 3 bases and J by 3 bases, 11 bases remained unmatched. Germline V gene sequence: CDR1 LNHDA, CDR2 SQIVND (reference sequence). The CDR3 covers 19 residues. This CDR3 reads CASSILGLAGASRTDTQYF. CDR3 coding DNA: TGTGCCAGTAGTATCTTGGGACTAGCGGGGGCTAGTCGAACAGATACGCAGTATTTT.

This rearrangement joins TRBV7-2 to TRBJ1-1; no clear D. CDR3 length: 14 amino acids. V lost 9 bases and J 0 bases, leaving 14 bases between the germline ends. Germline CDR1 SGHTA, CDR2 FQGNSA. CDR3: CASERMAVNTEAFF. As DNA, the CDR3 is TGTGCCAGTGAACGCATGGCCGTGAACACTGAAGCTTTCTTT.

The V call is TRBV19, the J call TRBJ1-2, with TRBD1 matching 8 bases. There are 14 residues in the CDR3. From germline, CDR1 is LNHDA and CDR2 SQIVND (reference sequence). Trimming cost V 5 bases and J 8 bases; bases outside gene matches: 10. The CDR3, as DNA: TGTGCCAGTAGTGCGGGGACAGGAACGGGAGGCTACACCTTC. Its protein is CASSAGTGTGGYTF.

This clone was seen ten or more times. The J gene is TRBJ1-3, the V gene TRBV18; TRBD1 agrees at 7 bases. V shed 2 bases, J shed 0 bases, and the junction held 4 bases outside the gene matches. This CDR3 is 16 amino acids long. In germline, CDR1 is KGHSH, CDR2 LQKENI. The DNA of the CDR3 is TGTGCCAGCTCACCAATGACAGGGATCTCTGGAAACACCATATATTTT. Encoded protein: CASSPMTGISGNTIYF.

The DNA for the CDR3 is TGTGCCAGCTCAAGGAGCGGTGGGTCTGGAAACACCATATATTTT. Residues: CASSRSGGSGNTIYF. The J gene is TRBJ1-3, the V gene TRBV18; D remains ambiguous. Germline CDR1 and CDR2: KGHSH and LQKENI. Trimming took off 5 bases at V and 1 base at J, with 12 bases between the two ends. The CDR3 has 15 residues. Full variable domain (outside the CDR3, taken from reference TRBV18 and TRBJ1-3): NAGVMQNPRHLVRRRGQEARLRCSPMKGHSHVYWYRQLPEEGLKFMVYLQKENIIDESGMPKERFSAEFPKEGPSILRIQQVVRGDSAAYFCASSRSGGSGNTIYFGEGSWLTVV.

This clone was seen just once. The chain is built from TRBV5-1 and TRBJ1-1; a possible D gene is TRBD1 (6 bases). V was trimmed by 4 bases and J by 7 bases, leaving 14 bases between them. The CDR3 runs to 13 residues. Per germline, CDR1 SGHRS and CDR2 YFSETQ. CDR3 in amino acids: CASSLQQGFEAFF. DNA for the CDR3: TGCGCCAGCAGCCTGCAGCAGGGGTTTGAAGCTTTCTTT.

The chain carries TRBV15 and TRBJ1-4, with 8 bases lining up with TRBD1. Per germline, CDR1 LNHNV and CDR2 YYDKDF (reference sequence). The CDR3 covers 15 residues. With 7 bases clipped from V and 7 bases from J, the junction kept 11 bases outside the gene matches. In nucleotides, the CDR3 is TGTGCCACCACCACCAGACAGGGGAGGGGTGAAAAACTGTTTTTT. Its protein product is CATTTRQGRGEKLFF. The variable domain in full, with the rest retrieved from reference TRBV15 and TRBJ1-4, is DAMVIQNPRYQVTQFGKPVTLSCSQTLNHNVMYWYQQKSSQAPKLLFHYYDKDFNNEADTPDNFQSRRPNTSFCFLDIRSPGLGDTAMYLCATTTRQGRGEKLFFGSGTQLSVL.

This sequence joins TRBV5-1 and TRBJ2-7, with D possibly being TRBD2 (5 bases). The CDR3 totals 14 residues. Germline V lookup: CDR1 SGHRS, CDR2 YFSETQ. Trimming took 0 bases from V and 5 from J, leaving 12 bases between them. Here the CDR3 DNA reads TGCGCCAGCAGCTTGGCACTCCCGAGGGACGAGCAGTACTTC. This sequence encodes CASSLALPRDEQYF.

CDR3 sequence: CASSYGGKTYNEQFF. The CDR3 DNA reads TGTGCCAGCAGTTACGGCGGAAAAACCTACAATGAGCAGTTCTTC. J is TRBJ2-1 and V is TRBV6-6, with D uncertain. V lost 2 bases and J 2 bases, leaving 10 bases between the germline ends. Germline V gene lookup returns CDR1 MNHNY and CDR2 SVGAGI (reference sequence). This CDR3 has 15 residues.

V is TRBV6-1 and J is TRBJ1-6; TRBD1 matches 9 bases. The CDR3 loop spans 15 amino acids. CDR1 MNHNS and CDR2 SASEGT come from the germline V gene. The V and J ends lost 0 bases and 7 bases, in that order; junction bases with no gene match: 1. Here the CDR3 reads CASSEAGQGNSPLHF. The CDR3 nucleotides read TGTGCCAGCAGTGAAGCCGGACAGGGGAATTCACCCCTCCACTTT.

This chain connects TRBV30 to TRBJ2-4; a weak D match, TRBD1 (6 bases). With 8 bases removed from V and 0 bases from J, the gap between germline ends came to 14 bases. The germline gives CDR1 GTSNPN, CDR2 SVGIG (reference sequence). The CDR3 extends over 14 amino acids. The CDR3 DNA sequence: TGTGCCGCCGGACAGACGTTAGCCAAAAACATTCAGTACTTC. Translating it yields CAAGQTLAKNIQYF.

The CDR3 is CATSRGLSDARNEKLFF. CDR3 sequence (DNA): TGTGCCACCAGCAGGGGCCTTTCAGATGCTCGGAATGAAAAACTGTTTTTT. This sequence joins TRBV15 and TRBJ1-4; D is unclear. Looked up from germline, CDR1 is LNHNV and CDR2 is YYDKDF (reference sequence). V was cut by 3 bases and J by 5 bases, with 19 bases left in between. The CDR3 has 17 residues. Full variable domain (missing parts from reference TRBV15 and TRBJ1-4): DAMVIQNPRYQVTQFGKPVTLSCSQTLNHNVMYWYQQKSSQAPKLLFHYYDKDFNNEADTPDNFQSRRPNTSFCFLDIRSPGLGDTAMYLCATSRGLSDARNEKLFFGSGTQLSVL.

The rearrangement uses TRBV11-2 and TRBJ1-3, with D perhaps TRBD1 (5 bases). V lost 4 bases and J 1 base, leaving 17 bases between the germline ends. The CDR3 has 17 residues. Germline lookup yields CDR1 SGHAT and CDR2 FQNNGV. The CDR3 DNA is TGTGCCAGCAGCTATAGCCAAGGGGAAAGATCTGGAAACACCATATATTTT. Its translation: CASSYSQGERSGNTIYF. Filled out from reference TRBV11-2 and TRBJ1-3, the complete variable domain reads EAGVAQSPRYKIIEKRQSVAFWCNPISGHATLYWYQQILGQGPKLLIQFQNNGVVDDSQLPKDRFSAERLKGVDSTLKIQPAKLEDSAVYLCASSYSQGERSGNTIYFGEGSWLTVV.

V and J are TRBV7-9 and TRBJ1-3; weak D call: TRBD1 (6 bases). The germline V gene has CDR1 SEHNR and CDR2 FQNEAQ (reference sequence). The V end lost 1 base, the J end lost 4 bases, and 11 bases lay between the germline ends. The CDR3 length is 15 residues. The CDR3: CASSLGLTGGNTIYF. The DNA for the CDR3 is TGTGCCAGCAGCTTAGGGCTTACAGGGGGAAACACCATATATTTT.

The chain recombines TRBV5-6 with TRBJ1-6; 9 nucleotides agree with TRBD1. Unmatched junction bases numbered 12, after V lost 6 bases and J lost 8 bases. The germline V gene encodes CDR1 SGHDT and CDR2 YYEEEE. The CDR3 spans 16 residues. CDR3 amino acids: CASTDRGQGIDSPLHF. CDR3 nucleotide sequence: TGTGCCAGCACGGATCGGGGACAGGGTATTGATTCACCCCTCCACTTT.

The rearrangement links TRBV5-1 to TRBJ2-6; the match to TRBD1 covers 7 bases. Germline trimming cut 4 bases from V and 1 base from J; bases unmatched to any gene: 11. The germline CDR1 and CDR2 sequences are SGHRS and YFSETQ. There are 18 residues in the CDR3. The CDR3 is CASSTTRQGFSGANVLTF. CDR3 in DNA: TGCGCCAGCAGCACCACTCGACAGGGATTTTCTGGGGCCAACGTCCTGACTTTC.

The genes are TRBV19 and TRBJ1-6, with D possibly matching TRBD1 (5 bases). This CDR3 spans 15 amino acids. Per the germline V gene, CDR1 is LNHDA and CDR2 is SQIVND (reference sequence). The V end lost 4 bases, the J end lost 4 bases, and 11 bases lay between the germline ends. CDR3 bases: TGTGCCAGTAGTAAGGGGTTGGCGTATAATTCACCCCTCCACTTT. This translates into CASSKGLAYNSPLHF.

The rearrangement joins TRBV29-1 to TRBJ2-3, with 7 nucleotides matching TRBD1. The trim removed 6 bases at V and 3 bases at J, leaving 9 bases unmatched. The CDR3 consists of 14 residues. The germline CDR1 and CDR2 sequences are SQVTM and ANQGSEA. CDR3 bases: TGCAGCGTCGCCCCGGGACAGCGAACAGATACGCAGTATTTT. Translated, it gives CSVAPGQRTDTQYF.

This chain links TRBV28 with TRBJ2-5; TRBD2 agrees at 16 bases. With V trimmed by 5 bases and J by 4 bases, 16 bases remained unmatched. This CDR3 is built from 20 residues. Germline loops: CDR1 MDHEN, CDR2 SYDVKM. The CDR3 sequence is CASSPQGLAGGSLGGETQYF. The DNA for the CDR3 is TGTGCCAGCAGTCCTCAGGGACTAGCGGGGGGGTCCCTCGGGGGAGAGACCCAGTACTTC.

The genes are TRBV18 and TRBJ1-1, with TRBD1 matching 9 bases. The V gene end was trimmed by 3 bases and the J gene end by 1 base; junction bases not matched to a gene: 6. Germline V gives CDR1 KGHSH, CDR2 LQKENI. This CDR3 has 16 residues. CDR3 sequence: CASSPSPGQGNTEAFF. The CDR3 nucleotides are TGTGCCAGCTCACCCTCGCCGGGACAGGGGAACACTGAAGCTTTCTTT.

The chain's CDR3 is CAISEGAEQETQYF. DNA for the CDR3: TGTGCCATCAGTGAGGGGGCAGAACAAGAGACCCAGTACTTC. The V call is TRBV10-3, the J call TRBJ2-5, with D tentatively TRBD1 (5 bases). The length of the CDR3 is 14 residues. Germline V gives CDR1 ENHRY, CDR2 SYGVKD. The V gene lost 2 bases and the J gene lost 2 bases, with 9 bases spanning the gap.

Written as DNA, the CDR3 is TGTGCCAGCAGTGTCGAGGCCTCGAACACCGGGGAGCTGTTTTTT. Encoded protein: CASSVEASNTGELFF. This chain connects TRBV2 to TRBJ2-2, with unresolved D. Deletions cut 4 bases from V and 0 bases from J, with 9 bases between. The CDR3 is 15 residues long. Germline CDR1 SNHLY, CDR2 FYNNEI.

The count of this clone is one. J is TRBJ1-5 and V is TRBV7-8; D may be TRBD1 (5 bases). Germline V gene sequence: CDR1 SGHVS, CDR2 FQNEAQ. The CDR3 consists of 16 residues. V shed 5 bases and J shed 0 bases, with 14 bases lying between them. The CDR3 loop reads CASSRTGDYSNQPQHF. CDR3 bases: TGTGCCAGCAGCCGGACGGGGGATTATAGCAATCAGCCCCAGCATTTT.

The rearrangement joins TRBV6-5 to TRBJ1-5; 10 bases agree with TRBD1. V lost 6 bases and J lost 2; bases outside the gene matches: 4. CDR1 is MNHEY and CDR2 is SVGAGI in the germline V gene. This CDR3 spans 15 amino acids. CDR3 in amino acids: CASRTGTGGNQPQHF. The CDR3 nucleotides are TGTGCCAGCAGGACCGGGACAGGGGGCAATCAGCCCCAGCATTTT.

The V and J genes are TRBV19 and TRBJ2-5; 11 nucleotides align to TRBD1. Germline trimming cut 5 bases from V and 10 bases from J; bases unmatched to any gene: 12. This CDR3 spans 15 amino acids. Looked up from germline, CDR1 is LNHDA and CDR2 is SQIVND (reference sequence). CDR3 in DNA: TGTGCCAGTAGTTTCCGGACAGGGGGCAAAGGTATCCAGTACTTC. This codes for CASSFRTGGKGIQYF. Drawing the rest from reference TRBV19 and TRBJ2-5, the complete variable domain is DGGITQSPKYLFRKEGQNVTLSCEQNLNHDAMYWYRQDPGQGLRLIYYSQIVNDFQKGDIAEGYSVSREKKESFPLTVTSAQKNPTAFYLCASSFRTGGKGIQYFGPGTRLLVL.

The chain combines TRBV28 with TRBJ2-7, with no clear D. Germline values: CDR1 MDHEN, CDR2 SYDVKM. Deletions cut 8 bases from V and 5 bases from J, with 13 bases between. The CDR3 totals 12 residues. CDR3 sequence reads: CASEGDRHEQYF. The CDR3 bases are TGTGCCAGCGAAGGAGACCGCCACGAGCAGTACTTC.

This chain joins TRBV3-1 (or the pseudogene TRBV3-2) and TRBJ1-6, with 10 positions matching TRBD1. The J segment lost 9 bases and the V segment lost 1 base, leaving 9 bases of the junction unmatched. Germline V gene sequence: CDR1 LGHDT, CDR2 YNNKEL (reference sequence). The length of the CDR3 is 17 residues. The CDR3 sequence is CASSQVRDRGNFSPLHF. The CDR3 bases are TGTGCCAGCAGCCAAGTAAGGGACAGGGGAAACTTTTCACCCCTCCACTTT.

J is TRBJ1-2 and V is TRBV5-4; D call uncertain. The CDR3 totals 14 residues. CDR1 is SGHNT and CDR2 is YYREEE in the germline V gene (reference sequence). Trimming took off 5 bases at V and 1 base at J, with 12 bases between the two ends. The CDR3 here is CASSLPGNNYGYTF. The CDR3 bases are TGTGCCAGCAGTTTACCGGGAAATAACTATGGCTACACCTTC.